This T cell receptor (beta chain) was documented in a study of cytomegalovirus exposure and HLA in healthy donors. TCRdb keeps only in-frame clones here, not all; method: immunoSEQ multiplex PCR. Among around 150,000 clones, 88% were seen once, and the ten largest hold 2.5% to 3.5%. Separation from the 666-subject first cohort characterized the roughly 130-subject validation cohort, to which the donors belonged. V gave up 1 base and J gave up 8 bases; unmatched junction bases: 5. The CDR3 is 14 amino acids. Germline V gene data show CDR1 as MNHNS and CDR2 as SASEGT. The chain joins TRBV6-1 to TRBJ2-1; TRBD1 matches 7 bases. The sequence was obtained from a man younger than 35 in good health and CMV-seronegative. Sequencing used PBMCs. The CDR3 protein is CASSEEGAFDEQFF. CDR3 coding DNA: TGTGCCAGCAGTGAAGAGGGGGCGTTCGATGAGCAGTTCTTC.